The T cell receptor beta chain described here comes from a study of blood T cells in healthy people across ages. Findings and caveats of the study: Researchers deemed the diversity estimates from one million T cells underestimates.

This clonotype has just a few counts. The antigen is not known. A read error is possible here, since a much larger clone lies one base away. Each sample had at least 6.5 million PBMCs isolated. The CDR3 spans 14 residues. The germline V gene encodes CDR1 MNHEY and CDR2 SVGAGI. Then a second PCR, running about 6 to 11 cycles, was carried out with a sample-barcoded 5' primer and a J-beta primer mix. A single record per CDR3 protein comes from TCRdb applying MiXCR to the 5' RACE reads. The sample carries approximately 320,000 distinct CDR3 sequences, roughly 26% recorded once. The chain is built from TRBV6-5 and TRBJ2-5, with D perhaps TRBD1 (6 bases). TRBJ2-7 matches the DNA end more closely, so the J call is doubtful. The origin of this receptor is a woman in her 70s in good health. Sequencing was done on a sample of blood. For the CDR3, the DNA is TGTGCCAGCAGTTTAGACAGGAACTCCTACGAGCAGTACTTC. It encodes CASSLDRNSYEQYF.